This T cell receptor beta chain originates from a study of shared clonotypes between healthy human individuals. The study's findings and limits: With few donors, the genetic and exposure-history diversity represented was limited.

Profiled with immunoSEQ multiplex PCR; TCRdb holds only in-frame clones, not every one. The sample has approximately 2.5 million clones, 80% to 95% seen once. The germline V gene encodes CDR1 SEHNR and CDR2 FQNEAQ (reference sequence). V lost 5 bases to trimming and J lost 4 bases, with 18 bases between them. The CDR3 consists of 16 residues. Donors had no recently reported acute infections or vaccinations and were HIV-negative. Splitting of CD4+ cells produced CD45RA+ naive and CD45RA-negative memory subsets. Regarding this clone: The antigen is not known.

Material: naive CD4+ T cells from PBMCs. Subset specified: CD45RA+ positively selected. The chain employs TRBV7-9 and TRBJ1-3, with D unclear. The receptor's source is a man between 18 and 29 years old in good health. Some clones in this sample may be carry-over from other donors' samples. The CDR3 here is CASSPLGRAIGNTIYF. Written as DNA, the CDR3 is TGTGCCAGCAGCCCCCTAGGGAGGGCTATCGGAAACACCATATATTTT.